The rows below give T cell receptor beta chains drawn from one sample of a study of cytomegalovirus exposure and HLA in healthy donors. Assay used: immunoSEQ multiplex PCR; TCRdb lists only in-frame clones, some missing. Here the sample spans 58,000 or so clones, 60% to 80% being singletons. Specimen: PBMCs. Source of these receptors: a middle-aged woman in good health and CMV-seropositive. Each CDR3 is given without its conserved first and last residue.

>TRBV7-8|TRBJ1-3
ASSSRDTGNTIY
>TRBV5-1|TRBJ1-1
ASSLVVPSDTWNTEAF
>TRBV5-6|TRBJ1-2
ASSLTDRAYGYT
>TRBV15|TRBJ1-4
ATSIRQGDEKLF
>TRBV28|TRBJ1-3
ASSSFVQESGNTIY
>TRBV5-1|TRBJ1-1
ASSLEPQDTEAF
>TRBV15|TRBJ2-2
ATAPRGGPGELF
>TRBV30|TRBJ2-7
AWSAPSGYEQY
>TRBV20-1|TRBJ2-7
SANAEGEQY
>TRBV6-1|TRBJ1-1
ASSESIWAGEAF
>TRBV27|TRBJ2-7
ASSRGRASYEQY
>TRBV5-6|TRBJ1-1
ASSPDRSYTEAF
>TRBV6-4|TRBJ2-2
ASSESGGNTGELF
>TRBV9|TRBJ2-2
ASGRDTGELF
>TRBV30|TRBJ1-1
AWSPAGDTEAF
>TRBV10-3|TRBJ1-1
AISPVQNTEAF
>TRBV5-1|TRBJ2-1
ASSFREPYNEQF
>TRBV6-5|TRBJ2-1
ASSLGRGDEQF
>TRBV19|TRBJ1-2
ASSPLGAATGANWLPLNYGYT
>TRBV5-4|TRBJ2-6
ASSRDRGSGANVLT
>TRBV4-2|TRBJ1-2
ASSQELLYGYT
>TRBV7-9|TRBJ2-1
ASSFTTSGGAGI
>TRBV30|TRBJ1-1
AWSTSGNTEAF
>TRBV7-9|TRBJ1-2
ASSSFQSETGNGYT
>TRBV2|TRBJ1-4
ASSRQLGNEKLF
>TRBV6-1|TRBJ1-2
ASSLTGYGYT
>TRBV11-2|TRBJ1-2
ASSLGQGNYGYT
>TRBV27|TRBJ2-1
ASSFSGGYNEQF